Below, 29 T cell receptor beta chains from the same sample are listed, as sequenced in a study of OX40 agonist ivuxolimab in advanced cancers. Profiling relied on immunoSEQ multiplex PCR, and the TCRdb table lists in-frame clones only, not all of them. Among about 64,000 clones listed, approximately 80% were seen once. Sample: CD4+ or CD8+ T cells sorted from blood, taken in a trial of the OX40 agonist ivuxolimab. The receptors derive from an adult with an advanced solid tumor such as melanoma, head and neck, liver or kidney cancer.

The V and J genes are TRBV7-3 and TRBJ2-3, with TRBD2 as a possible D gene (6 bases). In germline, CDR1 is SGHTA, CDR2 FQGTGA. CDR3 length equals 14 residues. V was pared by 5 bases and J by 4 bases, with 13 bases between. Here the CDR3 reads CASSLGGSADTQYF. DNA of the CDR3: TGTGCCAGCAGCCTCGGGGGAAGCGCAGATACGCAGTATTTT.

The chain has TRBV7-6 and TRBJ2-1, with 7 bases fitting TRBD2. The CDR3 is 14 residues long. With V trimmed by 5 bases and J by 5 bases, 6 bases remained unmatched. Per the germline V gene, CDR1 is SGHVS and CDR2 is FNYEAQ. The CDR3 loop is CASSPIGTNNEQFF. The CDR3 DNA reads as TGTGCCAGCAGCCCGATAGGGACTAACAATGAGCAGTTCTTC. The variable domain in full, with the rest retrieved from reference TRBV7-6 and TRBJ2-1, is GAGVSQSPRYKVTKRGQDVALRCDPISGHVSLYWYRQALGQGPEFLTYFNYEAQQDKSGLPNDRFSAERPEGSISTLTIQRTEQRDSAMYRCASSPIGTNNEQFFGPGTRLTVL.

This chain links TRBV6-1 with TRBJ2-1; 8 bases agree with TRBD1. This CDR3 region has 16 residues. The germline CDR1 and CDR2 sequences are MNHNS and SASEGT. Losses at the gene ends were 2 bases for V and 7 bases for J; bases not matched to a gene: 10. The CDR3 nucleotides are TGTGCCAGCAGTGAATCCCTCGCCAGGGGGCAAAATGAGCAGTTCTTC. Its protein product is CASSESLARGQNEQFF.

This chain joins TRBV6-5 and TRBJ2-7, with 9 bases aligning to TRBD1. The trim removed 0 bases at V and 4 bases at J, leaving 1 base unmatched. The CDR3 consists of 14 residues. The V gene's germline CDR1 is MNHEY and CDR2 SVGAGI. Here the CDR3 reads CASSYSGQGYEQYF. CDR3 nucleotide sequence: TGTGCCAGCAGTTACTCCGGACAGGGGTACGAGCAGTACTTC.

This clone is a singleton in its sample. This chain links TRBV29-1 with TRBJ2-7, with D perhaps matching TRBD1 (5 bases). The V gene lost 5 bases and the J gene lost 0 bases, with 11 bases spanning the gap. The germline V gene has CDR1 SQVTM and CDR2 ANQGSEA. There are 13 residues in the CDR3. CDR3 amino acids: CSVRQTSSYEQYF. For the CDR3, the DNA is TGCAGCGTTCGACAGACGAGCTCCTACGAGCAGTACTTC.

This rearrangement joins TRBV6-5 to TRBJ2-1; 9 bases line up with TRBD2. The J segment lost 7 bases and the V segment lost 0 bases, leaving 7 bases of the junction unmatched. The CDR3 is 16 amino acids. Looked up from germline, CDR1 is MNHEY and CDR2 is SVGAGI. CDR3 in DNA: TGTGCCAGCAGTTACTCGAGTTTGCGGGGGGGGAATGAGCAGTTCTTC. Amino acid sequence: CASSYSSLRGGNEQFF.

The gene calls are TRBV10-3 and TRBJ2-7, with 9 bases aligning to TRBD1. With V trimmed by 5 bases and J by 3 bases, 2 bases remained unmatched. In germline, CDR1 is ENHRY, CDR2 SYGVKD. This CDR3 has 13 residues. CDR3 bases: TGTGCCATCAGTAAGGGACAGGGCTACGAGCAGTACTTC. Its translation is CAISKGQGYEQYF.

The genes are TRBV2 and TRBJ2-5; unclear D gene. This CDR3 contains 13 residues. Germline values: CDR1 SNHLY, CDR2 FYNNEI. V lost 1 base to trimming and J lost 6 bases, with 9 bases between them. CDR3 nucleotides: TGTGCCAGCAGTGAAGGGCTGGGGAAGACCCAGTACTTC. Its translation: CASSEGLGKTQYF.

The J gene is TRBJ2-6, the V gene TRBV4-2, with D perhaps TRBD2 (6 bases). The CDR3 loop spans 15 amino acids. Germline V gene sequence: CDR1 LGHNA, CDR2 YNFKEQ. The V and J ends lost 3 bases and 1 base respectively, with 7 bases between them. The DNA of the CDR3 is TGTGCCAGCAGCCAGGAGGGTTCTGGGGCCAACGTCCTGACTTTC. It encodes CASSQEGSGANVLTF.

The chain carries TRBV30 and TRBJ1-1; TRBD1 agrees at 9 bases. V lost 1 base, J lost 6 bases, and 6 bases stayed unmatched. The CDR3 consists of 14 residues. Looked up from germline, CDR1 is GTSNPN and CDR2 is SVGIG (reference sequence). CDR3 nucleotide sequence: TGTGCCTGGAGTGACAGGGGGCGTAGCGCTGAAGCTTTCTTT. This encodes CAWSDRGRSAEAFF. Supplemented by reference TRBV30 and TRBJ1-1, the full variable domain reads SQTIHQWPATLVQPVGSPLSLECTVEGTSNPNLYWYRQAAGRGLQLLFYSVGIGQISSEVPQNLSASRPQDRQFILSSKKLLLSDSGFYLCAWSDRGRSAEAFFGQGTRLTVV.

CDR3 DNA: TGTGCCAGCAGCTTAGTGGGGACAGGGGGCTTCGAGCAGTACTTC. It specifies CASSLVGTGGFEQYF. The V call is TRBV7-2, the J call TRBJ2-7, with 12 bases lining up with TRBD1. The CDR3 is 15 residues long. Trimming took 1 base from V and 6 from J; bases not matched to a gene: 4. Germline CDR1 is SGHTA and CDR2 is FQGNSA.

The chain couples TRBV18 to TRBJ2-2; tentatively, D is TRBD1 (6 bases). Germline lookup yields CDR1 KGHSH and CDR2 LQKENI. Trimming cost V 2 bases and J 3 bases, with 13 bases left between them. The CDR3 covers 16 residues. The CDR3 nucleotides are TGTGCCAGCTCACCAGGGCCAGGGGTGGACACCGGGGAGCTGTTTTTT. It specifies CASSPGPGVDTGELFF.

V gene TRBV6-6 combines with J gene TRBJ1-6; 8 bases line up with TRBD1. This CDR3 is built from 15 residues. The J segment lost 10 bases and the V segment lost 4 bases, leaving 9 bases of the junction unmatched. CDR1 is MNHNY, CDR2 SVGAGI, per germline (reference sequence). CDR3 nucleotides: TGTGCCAGCAGTTGGTTAGGACAGGGTACATCACCCCTCCACTTT. Protein product: CASSWLGQGTSPLHF.

V and J are TRBV4-1 and TRBJ1-4; the D is unclear. Trimming removed 3 bases at V and 8 bases at J, with 10 bases between. Looked up from germline, CDR1 is MGHRA and CDR2 is YSYEKL. This CDR3 region has 13 residues. The CDR3 sequence: CASSQGILEKLFF. CDR3 DNA: TGCGCCAGCAGCCAGGGTATTTTGGAAAAACTGTTTTTT.

This sequence joins TRBV7-9 and TRBJ2-6, with 8 bases aligning to TRBD1. V was pared by 2 bases and J by 0 bases, with 3 bases of the junction left unmatched. Per germline, CDR1 SEHNR and CDR2 FQNEAQ (reference sequence). The CDR3 runs 17 residues. The CDR3, as DNA: TGTGCCAGCAGCTTACAGGGGGCAAACTCTGGGGCCAACGTCCTGACTTTC. Translating gives CASSLQGANSGANVLTF.

The rearrangement uses TRBV25-1 and TRBJ1-3, with 9 bases aligning to TRBD1. The germline CDR1 and CDR2 sequences are MGHDK and SYGVNS. The V gene end was trimmed by 4 bases and the J gene end by 0 bases; junction bases not matched to a gene: 4. The length of the CDR3 is 16 residues. CDR3 region: CASSGGTGHSGNTIYF. The CDR3 DNA reads as TGTGCCAGCAGTGGCGGGACAGGGCACTCTGGAAACACCATATATTTT. The full variable domain, with the rest looked up from reference TRBV25-1 and TRBJ1-3, is EADIYQTPRYLVIGTGKKITLECSQTMGHDKMYWYQQDPGMELHLIHYSYGVNSTEKGDLSSESTVSRIRTEHFPLTLESARPSHTSQYLCASSGGTGHSGNTIYFGEGSWLTVV.

The chain employs TRBV30 and TRBJ1-6, with 8 nucleotides matching TRBD1. The trim removed 3 bases at V and 10 bases at J, leaving 14 bases unmatched. The CDR3 extends over 16 amino acids. Germline assignment: CDR1 GTSNPN and CDR2 SVGIG (reference sequence). CDR3 sequence reads: CAWRATEQGGRSPLHF. The CDR3 DNA reads TGTGCCTGGAGGGCCACAGAACAGGGGGGGCGATCACCCCTCCACTTT.

This chain joins TRBV27 and TRBJ1-1; 9 nucleotides match TRBD1. The CDR3 is 18 residues long. Germline V gene sequence: CDR1 MNHEY, CDR2 SMNVEV (reference sequence). The junction had 14 bases not matched to a gene; V was cut back by 2 bases and J by 4 bases. This CDR3 is CASSLVPPGQGSGTEAFF. The CDR3, as DNA: TGTGCCAGCAGTTTAGTACCACCGGGACAGGGAAGTGGCACTGAAGCTTTCTTT.

The chain recombines TRBV29-1 with TRBJ1-1, with D possibly TRBD1 on 5 matching bases. The V end was cut by 7 bases, the J end by 5 bases, with 14 bases between. The CDR3 spans 12 residues. Germline V lookup: CDR1 SQVTM, CDR2 ANQGSEA. In DNA form, the CDR3 reads TGCAGCGCCTCCGGGGGTATGACTGAAGCTTTCTTT. This codes for CSASGGMTEAFF. Filled out from reference TRBV29-1 and TRBJ1-1, the complete variable domain reads SAVISQKPSRDICQRGTSLTIQCQVDSQVTMMFWYRQQPGQSLTLIATANQGSEATYESGFVIDKFPISRPNLTFSTLTVSNMSPEDSSIYLCSASGGMTEAFFGQGTRLTVV.

The CDR3 sequence: CASSLGGRNSPLHF. CDR3 bases: TGTGCCAGCAGCTTAGGGGGGCGGAATTCACCCCTCCACTTT. The gene calls are TRBV7-9 and TRBJ1-6; TRBD1 might be the D (6 bases). CDR1 is SEHNR and CDR2 is FQNEAQ in the germline V gene (reference sequence). CDR3 length equals 14 residues. Trimming pared 1 base from V and 7 bases from J, leaving 8 bases between.

This chain joins TRBV6-6 and TRBJ1-3; TRBD1 might be the D (5 bases). The CDR3 loop spans 14 amino acids. CDR1 is MNHNY, CDR2 SVGAGI, per germline (reference sequence). V lost 8 bases, J lost 0 bases, and 11 bases lay in between. The CDR3 is CASRGANSGNTIYF. In DNA form, the CDR3 reads TGTGCCAGCCGTGGGGCAAACTCTGGAAACACCATATATTTT.

The J gene is TRBJ2-5, the V gene TRBV7-2; the match to TRBD1 covers 10 bases. The CDR3 spans 14 residues. J was trimmed by 2 bases and V by 5 bases; bases with no gene match: 2. Per the germline V gene, CDR1 is SGHTA and CDR2 is FQGNSA. CDR3 region: CASSKDRGQETQYF. CDR3 DNA sequence: TGTGCCAGCAGCAAGGACAGGGGGCAAGAGACCCAGTACTTC.

The chain recombines TRBV19 with TRBJ1-4; no clear D gene. With 4 bases removed from V and 0 bases from J, the gap between germline ends came to 24 bases. CDR1 is LNHDA, CDR2 SQIVND, per germline (reference sequence). CDR3 length: 20 amino acids. CDR3 residues: CASSRRQPSAAQATNEKLFF. CDR3 nucleotides: TGTGCCAGTAGTAGGCGCCAACCTTCTGCGGCGCAAGCAACTAATGAAAAACTGTTTTTT.

The CDR3 sequence: CASSLGASEGEKLFF. The CDR3 coding sequence is TGTGCCAGCAGCTTGGGAGCTTCAGAGGGTGAAAAACTGTTTTTT. The gene calls are TRBV5-5 and TRBJ1-4; D gene uncertain. Between the trimmed V and J ends, which lost 0 bases and 7 bases, there was a span of 13 bases. The CDR3 contains 15 residues. Germline lookup yields CDR1 SGHKS and CDR2 YYEKEE (reference sequence).

This chain uses TRBV7-9 with TRBJ2-2; D gene unclear. The CDR3 covers 15 residues. The V end was cut by 1 base, the J end by 4 bases, with 10 bases between. Germline V CDR1 and CDR2: SEHNR, FQNEAQ (reference sequence). CDR3 in amino acids: CASSLEDLTTGELFF. CDR3 sequence (DNA): TGTGCCAGCAGCTTAGAGGACCTAACCACCGGGGAGCTGTTTTTT.

The chain employs TRBV7-2 and TRBJ2-5; D is uncertain. Germline CDR1 SGHTA, CDR2 FQGNSA. Trimming left V 0 bases short and J 5 bases short, with 4 bases between. This CDR3 has 12 residues. Here the CDR3 DNA reads TGTGCCAGCAGCTTAGCATCCGAGACCCAGTACTTC. Protein: CASSLASETQYF.

This clone was counted between two and nine times. The chain has TRBV11-3 and TRBJ1-1, with D unclear. This CDR3 contains 16 residues. CDR1 SGHNT and CDR2 YENEEA come from the germline V gene. Trimming removed 4 bases at V and 1 base at J, with 16 bases between. The CDR3 region is CASSSWEGWGNTEAFF. The DNA of the CDR3 is TGTGCCAGCAGCTCGTGGGAGGGTTGGGGGAACACTGAAGCTTTCTTT.

The V gene is TRBV7-2, the J gene TRBJ1-1, with D hard to call. This CDR3 spans 15 amino acids. Germline V gene data show CDR1 as SGHTA and CDR2 as FQGNSA. V lost 4 bases, J lost 0 bases, and 12 bases lay in between. This CDR3 is CASSSFLTVNTEAFF. CDR3 DNA sequence: TGTGCCAGCAGCTCTTTTCTTACAGTGAACACTGAAGCTTTCTTT.

V usage is TRBV19 and J usage is TRBJ2-7; the match to TRBD1 covers 8 bases. V lost 3 bases to trimming and J lost 4 bases; unmatched junction nucleotides: 5. The germline gives CDR1 LNHDA, CDR2 SQIVND (reference sequence). The CDR3 extends over 14 amino acids. The CDR3 bases are TGTGCCAGTAGTATGAGTGACAGGGGTTACGAGCAGTACTTC. Protein: CASSMSDRGYEQYF.